These 22 T cell receptor beta chains share one sample of origin, sequenced in a study of blood T cell repertoires in COVID-19. Produced via immunoSEQ multiplex PCR; TCRdb's table is partial and in-frame only. The data hold about 170,000 clones, with roughly four fifths observed a single time. Material: peripheral blood. The receptor set was obtained from a woman older than 75 with acute or convalescent COVID-19.

The chain has TRBV4-3 and TRBJ2-2; D call uncertain. Trimming removed 4 bases from V and 7 bases from J, with 10 bases in between. Germline loops: CDR1 LGHNA, CDR2 YSLEER. The CDR3 totals 13 residues. The CDR3 loop reads CASSLNGGGELFF. The CDR3 DNA sequence: TGCGCCAGCAGCCTTAACGGCGGCGGGGAGCTGTTTTTT.

The chain recombines TRBV19 with TRBJ2-2, with 8 bases matching TRBD1. Germline loops: CDR1 LNHDA, CDR2 SQIVND (reference sequence). This CDR3 is 16 amino acids long. Germline trimming cut 7 bases from V and 0 bases from J; bases unmatched to any gene: 7. The CDR3 nucleotides read TGTGCCAGTATCCGACAGGGGTCCGCGAACACCGGGGAGCTGTTTTTT. This codes for CASIRQGSANTGELFF.

The table lists this clone with a few counts. The chain couples TRBV28 to TRBJ1-5, with D perhaps TRBD1 (6 bases). Between the trimmed V and J ends, which lost 8 bases and 3 bases, there was a span of 11 bases. CDR1 and CDR2 from the germline V gene are MDHEN and SYDVKM. The CDR3 has 13 amino acids. CDR3 protein: CASFGQFNQPQHF. DNA for the CDR3: TGTGCCAGCTTCGGACAGTTCAATCAGCCCCAGCATTTT.

The CDR3 protein is CASSPSGATGELFF. The CDR3 nucleotides are TGTGCCAGCAGCCCCTCAGGGGCAACCGGGGAGCTGTTTTTT. V and J are TRBV6-5 and TRBJ2-2; perhaps TRBD1 as D (6 bases). The germline gives CDR1 MNHEY, CDR2 SVGAGI. CDR3 length: 14 amino acids. V was pared by 6 bases and J by 5 bases, with 13 bases between.

This chain connects TRBV6-5 to TRBJ2-2, with D hard to call. Germline CDR1 reads MNHEY; CDR2 reads SVGAGI. V was pared by 0 bases and J by 8 bases, with 10 bases between. The CDR3 runs to 14 residues. The CDR3 region has the DNA TGTGCCAGCAGTTACTCGAGGCTAGTGGGGGAGCTGTTTTTT. Translation: CASSYSRLVGELFF.

The J gene is TRBJ1-1, the V gene TRBV6-4; TRBD1 matches at 10 bases. This CDR3 spans 15 amino acids. Per the germline V gene, CDR1 is MRHNA and CDR2 is SNTAGT. After removal of 3 bases from V and 3 bases from J, the junction contained 4 bases not matched to a gene. The DNA of the CDR3 is TGTGCCAGCAGTGAGACAGGGGGCGCGGACACTGAAGCTTTCTTT. Translation gives CASSETGGADTEAFF.

The genes are TRBV2 and TRBJ1-2, with D tentatively TRBD1 (6 bases). This CDR3 is built from 14 residues. V was pared by 8 bases and J by 1 base, with 14 bases between. Germline CDR1 and CDR2: SNHLY and FYNNEI. The CDR3 sequence: CASVMDSLNYGYTF. The DNA for the CDR3 is TGTGCCAGCGTGATGGACAGCCTTAACTATGGCTACACCTTC.

J is TRBJ1-2 and V is TRBV5-4; TRBD1 aligns across 7 bases. The trim removed 2 bases at V and 8 bases at J, leaving 6 bases unmatched. CDR3 size: 13 residues. Germline V CDR1 and CDR2: SGHNT, YYREEE (reference sequence). In nucleotides, the CDR3 is TGTGCCAGCAGCTTTACAGGGGTCGAGGGCTACACCTTC. Its protein product is CASSFTGVEGYTF.

V usage is TRBV7-9 and J usage is TRBJ2-1, with a weak D call TRBD2 (6 bases). The germline V and J ends were trimmed by 0 bases and 6 bases, with 6 bases remaining between them. Germline V gene sequence: CDR1 SEHNR, CDR2 FQNEAQ (reference sequence). The CDR3 is 13 amino acids. The CDR3 DNA is TGTGCCAGCAGCTTAGCCGGGGGCAATGAGCAGTTCTTC. Encoded protein: CASSLAGGNEQFF. Full variable domain (missing parts from reference TRBV7-9 and TRBJ2-1): DTGVSQNPRHKITKRGQNVTFRCDPISEHNRLYWYRQTLGQGPEFLTYFQNEAQLEKSRLLSDRFSAERPKGSFSTLEIQRTEQGDSAMYLCASSLAGGNEQFFGPGTRLTVL.

This clone was observed a single time. Here the CDR3 DNA reads TGTGCCAGCAGTCCGCTGACCGGGGGGGGAACCTACGAGCAGTACTTC. This codes for CASSPLTGGGTYEQYF. This rearrangement joins TRBV28 to TRBJ2-7; 8 positions match TRBD2. From germline, CDR1 is MDHEN and CDR2 SYDVKM. The ends lost 5 bases at V and 2 bases at J; junction bases unmatched: 11. This CDR3 contains 16 residues. The whole variable domain, remainder taken from reference TRBV28 and TRBJ2-7, is DVKVTQSSRYLVKRTGEKVFLECVQDMDHENMFWYRQDPGLGLRLIYFSYDVKMKEKGDIPEGYSVSREKKERFSLILESASTNQTSMYLCASSPLTGGGTYEQYFGPGTRLTVT.

The chain is built from TRBV30 and TRBJ1-3, with no clear D. V lost 2 bases and J 0 bases, leaving 11 bases between the germline ends. The germline V gene has CDR1 GTSNPN and CDR2 SVGIG (reference sequence). The CDR3 totals 15 residues. The CDR3 region is CAWSRVRNSGNTIYF. The CDR3 DNA reads TGTGCCTGGAGTAGAGTCAGGAACTCTGGAAACACCATATATTTT.

The rearrangement links TRBV18 to TRBJ2-1, with D perhaps matching TRBD1 (6 bases). The germline V and J ends were trimmed by 3 bases and 9 bases, with 15 bases remaining between them. The CDR3 loop spans 14 amino acids. Germline V gene data show CDR1 as KGHSH and CDR2 as LQKENI. DNA of the CDR3: TGTGCCAGCTCACCTCTTGAACAGGGTGCTGAGCAGTTCTTC. Translated: CASSPLEQGAEQFF. The full variable domain, with the rest looked up from reference TRBV18 and TRBJ2-1, is NAGVMQNPRHLVRRRGQEARLRCSPMKGHSHVYWYRQLPEEGLKFMVYLQKENIIDESGMPKERFSAEFPKEGPSILRIQQVVRGDSAAYFCASSPLEQGAEQFFGPGTRLTVL.

V is TRBV4-2 and J is TRBJ1-5; D gene ambiguous. CDR3 size: 13 residues. Germline V gene data show CDR1 as LGHNA and CDR2 as YNFKEQ. Trimming removed 0 bases from V and 6 bases from J, with 6 bases in between. CDR3 loop: CASSQERIQPQHF. CDR3 bases: TGTGCCAGCAGCCAAGAGAGGATTCAGCCCCAGCATTTT.

This chain uses TRBV4-3 with TRBJ1-2; a weak D match, TRBD1 (6 bases). In germline, CDR1 is LGHNA, CDR2 YSLEER. CDR3 length: 16 residues. V dropped 0 bases and J dropped 7 bases, with 18 bases sitting between them. CDR3 loop: CASSQDLGGAVSGYTF. Written as DNA, the CDR3 is TGCGCCAGCAGCCAAGATCTTGGGGGGGCAGTGAGTGGCTACACCTTC.

This chain joins TRBV28 and TRBJ2-3, with TRBD2 identical over 9 bases. The CDR3 spans 14 residues. Germline CDR1 MDHEN, CDR2 SYDVKM. V was pared by 2 bases and J by 3 bases, with 0 bases of the junction left unmatched. The CDR3 nucleotides are TGTGCCAGCAGTTTAGCGGGGGGGACAGATACGCAGTATTTT. It codes for CASSLAGGTDTQYF. The entire variable domain, with the rest obtained from reference TRBV28 and TRBJ2-3, is as follows: DVKVTQSSRYLVKRTGEKVFLECVQDMDHENMFWYRQDPGLGLRLIYFSYDVKMKEKGDIPEGYSVSREKKERFSLILESASTNQTSMYLCASSLAGGTDTQYFGPGTRLTVL.

This clone came up once. The rearrangement links TRBV30 to TRBJ1-4; no reliable D call. This CDR3 region has 17 residues. Germline loops: CDR1 GTSNPN, CDR2 SVGIG (reference sequence). The V gene lost 1 base and the J gene lost 1 base, with 16 bases spanning the gap. CDR3 sequence reads: CAWSGRAGVVTNEKLFF. The CDR3 coding sequence is TGTGCCTGGAGTGGGAGGGCCGGAGTCGTAACTAATGAAAAACTGTTTTTT.

The sample holds a few counts of this clone. This sequence joins TRBV4-3 and TRBJ2-1, with 7 nucleotides matching TRBD2. Per the germline V gene, CDR1 is LGHNA and CDR2 is YSLEER. Trimming cost V 1 base and J 7 bases; bases outside gene matches: 7. The CDR3 spans 15 residues. CDR3 residues: CASSQVAGEGNEQFF. The CDR3 DNA is TGCGCCAGCAGCCAAGTGGCGGGAGAGGGTAATGAGCAGTTCTTC.

Only one count was recorded for this clone. The rearrangement uses TRBV5-1 and TRBJ1-1, with 12 bases matching TRBD1. V shed 3 bases and J 0 bases; nucleotides not matched to a gene: 6. The CDR3 contains 17 residues. The V gene's germline CDR1 is SGHRS and CDR2 YFSETQ. The CDR3 DNA reads as TGCGCCAGCAGCTCACCGGGACAGGGGGCCTTGAACACTGAAGCTTTCTTT. It is translated as CASSSPGQGALNTEAFF.

In its sample, this clone was seen a few times. The genes are TRBV5-6 and TRBJ1-4; TRBD1 aligns across 9 bases. Germline lookup yields CDR1 SGHDT and CDR2 YYEEEE. The CDR3 sequence is 15 residues long. The junction had 7 bases not matched to a gene; V was cut back by 4 bases and J by 6 bases. The DNA for the CDR3 is TGTGCCAGCAGCGGAACAGGGGGCGCGGATGAAAAACTGTTTTTT. Translated, it gives CASSGTGGADEKLFF.

A single count supports this clone. CDR3 nucleotides: TGTGCCAGCAGCCGAGCGGGAGAGAGAGGTGAGCAGTTCTTC. Translation gives CASSRAGERGEQFF. The chain is built from TRBV3-1 (or the pseudogene TRBV3-2) and TRBJ2-1, with 8 bases matching TRBD2. The CDR3 is made up of 14 amino acids. V gave up 4 bases and J gave up 9 bases; unmatched junction bases: 8. Germline V gene data show CDR1 as LGHDT and CDR2 as YNNKEL (reference sequence).

The rearrangement links TRBV19 to TRBJ1-5; 7 nucleotides agree with TRBD1. Germline values: CDR1 LNHDA, CDR2 SQIVND (reference sequence). Trimming cost V 7 bases and J 3 bases; bases outside gene matches: 6. CDR3 length: 14 amino acids. The CDR3 nucleotides read TGTGCCAGTAAGGCGGGACAGATCAATCAGCCCCAGCATTTT. Translated, it gives CASKAGQINQPQHF.

The gene calls are TRBV9 and TRBJ1-2; D ambiguous. The CDR3 covers 14 residues. Germline CDR1 and CDR2: SGDLS and YYNGEE. Trimming took off 0 bases at V and 8 bases at J, with 14 bases between the two ends. CDR3 amino acids: CASSVASRVEGYTF. In nucleotides, the CDR3 is TGTGCCAGCAGCGTAGCTTCGAGGGTTGAAGGCTACACCTTC.